The 29 T cell receptor beta chains listed next were all sequenced from one sample in a study of blood T cell repertoires in COVID-19. TCRdb's table, derived via immunoSEQ multiplex PCR, lists solely in-frame clones and lacks some. Among roughly 25,000 clones listed, about 72% were seen once. Sequenced input: peripheral blood. Every receptor here comes from a woman over 75 with acute or convalescent COVID-19.

The CDR3 nucleotides read TGTGCCAGCAGTCCAGGGAGGAAGTACGAGCAGTACTTC. It yields the protein CASSPGRKYEQYF. This rearrangement joins TRBV28 to TRBJ2-7; tentatively, D is TRBD2 (6 bases). The ends were cut back, 5 bases at V and 4 bases at J, with 12 bases in the middle. Per germline, CDR1 MDHEN and CDR2 SYDVKM. The length of the CDR3 is 13 residues. The variable domain in full, with the rest retrieved from reference TRBV28 and TRBJ2-7, is DVKVTQSSRYLVKRTGEKVFLECVQDMDHENMFWYRQDPGLGLRLIYFSYDVKMKEKGDIPEGYSVSREKKERFSLILESASTNQTSMYLCASSPGRKYEQYFGPGTRLTVT.

This chain joins TRBV19 and TRBJ1-6; the D gene is possibly TRBD1 (5 bases). The CDR3 is made up of 17 amino acids. The germline gives CDR1 LNHDA, CDR2 SQIVND (reference sequence). The V gene lost 5 bases and the J gene lost 0 bases, with 14 bases spanning the gap. This chain's CDR3 is CASSPRTLSSYNSPLHF. CDR3 sequence (DNA): TGTGCCAGTAGTCCCCGGACACTGAGCTCCTATAATTCACCCCTCCACTTT.

Here the CDR3 reads CASSLVLAGGPMPTGELFF. Written as DNA, the CDR3 is TGTGCCAGCAGCTTAGTGCTAGCGGGAGGGCCCATGCCTACCGGGGAGCTGTTTTTT. The chain couples TRBV7-6 to TRBJ2-2; 12 bases agree with TRBD2. The V segment lost 1 base and the J segment 5 bases; nucleotides outside the gene matches: 11. The CDR3 covers 19 residues. Germline CDR1 reads SGHVS; CDR2 reads FNYEAQ. The complete variable domain, with remaining parts taken from reference TRBV7-6 and TRBJ2-2, reads GAGVSQSPRYKVTKRGQDVALRCDPISGHVSLYWYRQALGQGPEFLTYFNYEAQQDKSGLPNDRFSAERPEGSISTLTIQRTEQRDSAMYRCASSLVLAGGPMPTGELFFGEGSRLTVL.

V and J are TRBV19 and TRBJ2-1; weak D call: TRBD2 (6 bases). From germline, CDR1 is LNHDA and CDR2 SQIVND (reference sequence). The CDR3 is 15 amino acids. Between the trimmed V and J ends, which lost 7 bases and 5 bases, there was a span of 18 bases. The CDR3: CASNRGAGLNNEQFF. As DNA, the CDR3 is TGTGCCAGTAATCGGGGTGCGGGGCTTAACAATGAGCAGTTCTTC.

This clone was detected a few times. This chain uses TRBV6-6 with TRBJ1-5, with 10 bases that match TRBD1. Germline V CDR1 and CDR2: MNHNY, SVGAGI (reference sequence). The V gene end was trimmed by 8 bases and the J gene end by 4 bases; junction bases not matched to a gene: 2. The CDR3 is 13 amino acids. The CDR3 spells CASGQGGNQPQHF. CDR3 bases: TGTGCCAGCGGACAGGGGGGGAATCAGCCCCAGCATTTT.

This chain uses TRBV27 with TRBJ2-3; 9 bases fit TRBD2. The CDR3 is made up of 15 amino acids. Trimming took 3 bases from V and 1 from J; bases not matched to a gene: 2. Germline CDR1 MNHEY, CDR2 SMNVEV (reference sequence). DNA for the CDR3: TGTGCCAGCAGTTTCGCTAGCGGGGGCACAGATACGCAGTATTTT. The encoded protein is CASSFASGGTDTQYF.

This rearrangement joins TRBV10-2 to TRBJ1-1, with 7 bases aligning to TRBD1. Germline V gene sequence: CDR1 WSHSY, CDR2 SAAADI. The CDR3 contains 16 residues. With V trimmed by 8 bases and J by 0 bases, 12 bases remained unmatched. Written as DNA, the CDR3 is TGCGCCAGCGGGCGGGGCAGGGGGGCTATGAACACTGAAGCTTTCTTT. Translation gives CASGRGRGAMNTEAFF.

V usage is TRBV29-1 and J usage is TRBJ2-7; D is perhaps TRBD1 (7 bases). CDR1 and CDR2 (germline): SQVTM, ANQGSEA. The CDR3 is 12 amino acids. Trimming removed 4 bases at V and 7 bases at J, with 14 bases between. CDR3 sequence reads: CSVGPTGREQYF. DNA of the CDR3: TGCAGCGTTGGTCCGACAGGGAGGGAGCAGTACTTC.

This chain connects TRBV9 to TRBJ2-1, with TRBD2 matching 12 bases. Germline V gives CDR1 SGDLS, CDR2 YYNGEE. The CDR3 covers 16 residues. V lost 4 bases and J lost 6; bases outside the gene matches: 8. The CDR3, as DNA: TGTGCCAGCAGCTCAACACTAGCGGGGGGTGGCAATGAGCAGTTCTTC. Protein product: CASSSTLAGGGNEQFF.

This chain links TRBV24-1 with TRBJ2-7, with TRBD1 identical over 7 bases. V dropped 9 bases and J dropped 0; count of bases not matched to a gene: 4. Per germline, CDR1 KGHDR and CDR2 SFDVKD. The CDR3 consists of 13 residues. The CDR3 is CATQGTASYEQYF. The CDR3 DNA follows: TGTGCCACCCAAGGGACAGCCTCCTACGAGCAGTACTTC.

Ten or more counts support this clone. The rearrangement links TRBV30 to TRBJ1-6, with 12 bases lining up with TRBD1. The germline V gene encodes CDR1 GTSNPN and CDR2 SVGIG (reference sequence). CDR3 size: 13 residues. The CDR3 protein is CACRDRGLSPLHF. CDR3 DNA: TGTGCATGCCGGGACAGGGGGCTTTCACCCCTCCACTTT. Combining the CDR3 with reference TRBV30 and TRBJ1-6 gives the whole variable domain SQTIHQWPATLVQPVGSPLSLECTVEGTSNPNLYWYRQAAGRGLQLLFYSVGIGQISSEVPQNLSASRPQDRQFILSSKKLLLSDSGFYLCACRDRGLSPLHFGNGTRLTVT.

This rearrangement joins TRBV6-5 to TRBJ1-1, with TRBD1 matching 8 bases. From germline, CDR1 is MNHEY and CDR2 SVGAGI. CDR3 length: 13 residues. V lost 4 bases, J lost 4 bases, and 2 bases stayed unmatched. CDR3: CASSSTGVTEAFF. CDR3 DNA: TGTGCCAGCAGTTCGACAGGGGTCACTGAAGCTTTCTTT.

This chain uses TRBV12-3 or TRBV12-4 with TRBJ1-2; D is ambiguous. The CDR3 covers 12 residues. The V end lost 4 bases, the J end lost 4 bases, and 7 bases lay between the germline ends. This CDR3 is CASSSGVYGYTF. CDR3 in DNA: TGTGCCAGCAGTTCAGGCGTCTATGGCTACACCTTC.

The chain carries TRBV7-2 and TRBJ2-3; D perhaps matches TRBD2 (6 bases). Germline CDR1 and CDR2: SGHTA and FQGNSA. V lost 2 bases, J lost 0 bases, and 9 bases lay in between. The CDR3 is 15 residues long. The CDR3 sequence: CASSLTGGSTDTQYF. The CDR3 nucleotides are TGTGCCAGCAGCTTAACCGGGGGTAGCACAGATACGCAGTATTTT.

V gene TRBV19 combines with J gene TRBJ2-7; 8 positions agree with TRBD1. The CDR3 consists of 19 residues. Germline values: CDR1 LNHDA, CDR2 SQIVND (reference sequence). J gave up 1 base and V 3 bases, and 17 bases lay outside the gene matches. This chain's CDR3 is CASSIFPNQDRGQSYEQYF. The CDR3 nucleotides read TGTGCCAGTAGTATTTTTCCCAATCAAGACAGGGGTCAGTCCTACGAGCAGTACTTC.

In its sample, this clone was seen a few times. The chain recombines TRBV10-3 with TRBJ2-7; TRBD1 agrees at 7 bases. The CDR3 is made up of 12 amino acids. V shed 6 bases, J shed 2 bases, and the junction held 1 base outside the gene matches. The germline gives CDR1 ENHRY, CDR2 SYGVKD. CDR3 bases: TGTGCCATCAGACAGGGGCCCTACGAGCAGTACTTC. Its translation: CAIRQGPYEQYF.

In this sample, this clone turned up once. J is TRBJ2-7 and V is TRBV21-1; TRBD1, as called in the table, went unchecked against the DNA. TRBV21-1 is given as a pseudogene. The CDR3 runs to 16 residues. The CDR3: CASSKVRHRVGSEQYF. CDR3 DNA: TGTGCCAGCAGCAAAGTGCGCCACAGGGTTGGATCCGAGCAGTACTTC.

The chain recombines TRBV19 with TRBJ2-5; the D gene is possibly TRBD1 (6 bases). Germline loops: CDR1 LNHDA, CDR2 SQIVND (reference sequence). CDR3 length: 15 residues. V gave up 3 bases and J gave up 4 bases, with 15 bases separating them. For the CDR3, the DNA is TGTGCCAGTAGTATCCTACAGGGATTAGGAGAGACCCAGTACTTC. As protein: CASSILQGLGETQYF.

The rearrangement uses TRBV12-3 or TRBV12-4 and TRBJ2-2; D may be TRBD1 (5 bases). The CDR3 runs to 13 residues. With 6 bases removed from V and 8 bases from J, the gap between germline ends came to 13 bases. The CDR3 protein is CASRNVRVGELFF. DNA of the CDR3: TGTGCCAGCAGGAACGTCAGGGTTGGGGAGCTGTTTTTT.

This chain connects TRBV29-1 to TRBJ2-5, with 8 bases matching TRBD2. With V trimmed by 7 bases and J by 5 bases, 6 bases remained unmatched. CDR3 length: 12 amino acids. In germline, CDR1 is SQVTM, CDR2 ANQGSEA. CDR3 residues: CSARAGEETQYF. The CDR3 DNA follows: TGCAGCGCCCGAGCGGGAGAGGAGACCCAGTACTTC.

This clone has a single count. The rearrangement joins TRBV12-3 or TRBV12-4 to TRBJ1-1, with TRBD1 matching over 10 bases. After removal of 5 bases from V and 8 bases from J, the junction contained 5 bases not matched to a gene. This CDR3 is built from 13 residues. CDR3: CASSPWTGGEAFF. Here the CDR3 DNA reads TGTGCCAGCAGTCCTTGGACAGGGGGAGAAGCTTTCTTT.

The V and J genes are TRBV15 and TRBJ2-3, with 7 bases fitting TRBD2. This CDR3 comprises 14 residues. The germline CDR1 and CDR2 sequences are LNHNV and YYDKDF (reference sequence). After removal of 1 base from V and 6 bases from J, the junction contained 4 bases not matched to a gene. CDR3 amino acids: CATSRGTSGDTQYF. The CDR3 DNA is TGTGCCACCAGCAGAGGGACTAGTGGGGATACGCAGTATTTT.

The chain has TRBV29-1 and TRBJ2-1, with 7 bases fitting TRBD2. This CDR3 spans 12 amino acids. J gave up 15 bases and V 0 bases, and 8 bases lay outside the gene matches. The germline CDR1 and CDR2 sequences are SQVTM and ANQGSEA. The CDR3: CSVEDLRRERFF. For the CDR3, the DNA is TGCAGCGTTGAAGATCTTCGGCGGGAGAGGTTCTTC.

The chain recombines TRBV29-1 with TRBJ2-3, with 7 bases fitting TRBD2. Germline-derived CDR1 and CDR2 are SQVTM and ANQGSEA. This CDR3 is built from 14 residues. The ends lost 8 bases at V and 5 bases at J; junction bases unmatched: 13. CDR3 sequence: CSHPLGGSGDTQYF. CDR3 bases: TGCAGCCACCCTCTGGGCGGGAGTGGAGATACGCAGTATTTT.

Only a few counts were recorded for this clone. This chain links TRBV7-6 with TRBJ2-1; 8 bases match TRBD2. The CDR3 has 16 amino acids. Germline V gene data show CDR1 as SGHVS and CDR2 as FNYEAQ. Germline trimming cut 3 bases from V and 0 bases from J; bases unmatched to any gene: 4. The CDR3 coding sequence is TGTGCCAGCAGCTTGACTAGCGAGAGCTCCTACAATGAGCAGTTCTTC. It is translated as CASSLTSESSYNEQFF.

The V gene is TRBV11-3, the J gene TRBJ2-7; D unresolved. V was trimmed by 1 base and J by 0 bases, leaving 10 bases between them. The CDR3 totals 15 residues. Germline lookup yields CDR1 SGHNT and CDR2 YENEEA. The CDR3 reads CASSLGPESSYEQYF. The DNA of the CDR3 is TGTGCCAGCAGCTTAGGGCCGGAGAGCTCCTACGAGCAGTACTTC. The variable domain in full, completed from reference TRBV11-3 and TRBJ2-7, reads EAGVVQSPRYKIIEKKQPVAFWCNPISGHNTLYWYLQNLGQGPELLIRYENEEAVDDSQLPKDRFSAERLKGVDSTLKIQPAELGDSAVYLCASSLGPESSYEQYFGPGTRLTVT.

The J gene is TRBJ1-2, the V gene TRBV29-1, with D uncertain. The CDR3 covers 12 residues. Looked up from germline, CDR1 is SQVTM and CDR2 is ANQGSEA. Trimming cost V 3 bases and J 3 bases, with 8 bases left between them. DNA for the CDR3: TGCAGCGTTGATCGGTTGGACTATGGCTACACCTTC. Residues: CSVDRLDYGYTF. Full variable domain (remainder filled in from reference TRBV29-1 and TRBJ1-2): SAVISQKPSRDICQRGTSLTIQCQVDSQVTMMFWYRQQPGQSLTLIATANQGSEATYESGFVIDKFPISRPNLTFSTLTVSNMSPEDSSIYLCSVDRLDYGYTFGSGTRLTVV.

The chain employs TRBV30 and TRBJ2-1; 12 nucleotides align to TRBD2. The CDR3 contains 15 residues. Germline trimming cut 4 bases from V and 4 bases from J; bases unmatched to any gene: 5. Germline-derived CDR1 and CDR2 are GTSNPN and SVGIG (reference sequence). The CDR3 protein is CAWTFTSGRYNEQFF. The DNA for the CDR3 is TGTGCCTGGACATTTACTAGCGGGAGGTACAATGAGCAGTTCTTC. Filled out from reference TRBV30 and TRBJ2-1, the complete variable domain reads SQTIHQWPATLVQPVGSPLSLECTVEGTSNPNLYWYRQAAGRGLQLLFYSVGIGQISSEVPQNLSASRPQDRQFILSSKKLLLSDSGFYLCAWTFTSGRYNEQFFGPGTRLTVL.

The chain is built from TRBV19 and TRBJ2-7; 10 bases fit TRBD1. The ends lost 4 bases at V and 0 bases at J; junction bases unmatched: 3. The V gene's germline CDR1 is LNHDA and CDR2 SQIVND (reference sequence). This CDR3 has 15 amino acids. In DNA, the CDR3 is TGTGCCAGTAGTAAAGGACAGGGGGGCTCCTACGAGCAGTACTTC. The encoded protein is CASSKGQGGSYEQYF.